This T cell receptor (beta chain) was recorded in a study of cytomegalovirus exposure and HLA in healthy donors (dated by TCRdb to the late 2010s). Background for the entire study: According to an earlier analysis of several hundred of the donors, about 180 million T cells yielded 100 million or so unique TCR beta sequences and approximately 280 Gb of sequence data. Around 320 gigabases of sequencing data and around 87 million unique TCR sequences were included in an early release covering under 650 HLA-typed donors. Among the approximately 400 genotyped donors, about 85% belonged to the genetic ancestry cluster associated with self-reported Caucasian donors. The study aimed to test whether signatures of past pathogen exposure could be identified by cataloging public T cell receptors. The T cell repertoires of 666 subjects were profiled by immunosequencing and related to cytomegalovirus serostatus. A separate validation cohort of some 130 different subjects was used in addition to the roughly 700-subject first cohort. The study combined high-throughput TCR immunosequencing, statistical association of individual TCRs with disease status, and machine learning to predict cytomegalovirus infection status. In a later analysis, previously published TCR beta repertoires from 600 to 850 donors were re-analyzed and high-resolution HLA genotyping was added so that TCR occurrence patterns could be studied. The later analysis used no new phenotypic data to find candidate immune exposures, relying instead on TCR beta sequences and their occurrence across donors. An earlier analysis of fewer than 700 of the donors applied high-throughput TCR beta sequencing to assess whether each TCR beta V gene segment acted as functional or pseudogenic. Alongside the repertoire data, information on donor age, sex, ethnicity and CMV serostatus was compiled. Genome-wide SNP genotypes for about three fifths of the roughly 700 donors were used in a later genetic analysis, which treated that subset as a discovery cohort. Every repertoire in the discovery cohort had been generated on one and the same sequencing platform. HLA typing included class I and class II loci at four-digit resolution. Typing coverage differed by locus: A, B, C, DRB1 and DQB1 were typed in roughly 620-640 donors, DQA1 in roughly 500, DPA1 in around 610, and DPB1 in 400 to 490. Roughly five DR-DQ haplotypes were handled as single units for association and clustering, since linkage in the cohort was strong. Among some 400 genotyped donors of the cohort, an average of 235,054 unique TCR beta nucleotide sequences were sequenced per donor, roughly 20% of them non-productive. What the authors observed across the whole study: While some public TCRs were present in many individuals, most TCR sequences turned up only very rarely across donors. A later analysis found that HLA-associated TCR beta chains were more clonally expanded and had lower generation probabilities than equally common non-associated chains. Presence/absence analyses assumed roughly uniform sequencing depth across donors, an assumption that may not hold. The 87-base-pair reads could not distinguish some IMGT-functional V segments, including TRBV6-2 and TRBV6-3, so those segments were excluded. A further reported finding was that TCR beta sequences accurately predicted the HLA-A and HLA-B alleles for most subjects in the first cohort. The study gave a list of about 150 TCR beta chains associated with cytomegalovirus. Specific HLA alleles were associated with over 15,000 TCR beta sequences at a false discovery rate of 0.05 in a later analysis. The cohort was sequenced for TCR beta chains only, and without alpha or paired-chain data the features that could be detected were limited. According to a later analysis, parvovirus B19, influenza, CMV and Epstein-Barr virus appeared linked to several top co-occurrence clusters. HLA typing was unavailable for some donors at each locus, so association tests used only the typed subset. The classifier was reported to diagnose cytomegalovirus status with high specificity and sensitivity in both the original and validation cohorts. In an earlier analysis of 450 to 750 of the donors, most TCR beta V segments appeared in productive rearrangements about 87% or about 30% of the time, broadly matching IMGT annotations. Correlated functional status among segregating V segments might reflect linkage disequilibrium, but an unknown experimental factor could not be ruled out. Strong co-occurrence of HLA alleles, especially DR and DQ, made assigning TCR associations to individual alleles difficult. The only immune exposure information available for the cohort was CMV serostatus. According to a later analysis, most CMV-associated TCR beta chains appeared to be HLA-restricted, and the HLA associations seemed to be driven largely by CMV exposure. A later genetic analysis associated a missense DCLRE1C variant with V-gene and J-gene trimming of TCR beta chains, and an independent cohort replicated the association. A cluster of highly shared sequence variants was judged likely to represent a technical artifact of the sequencing pipeline. In a later analysis, TCR association rates were found to vary across HLA loci, with the most associated TCRs seen for DRB1 alleles and the fewest for HLA-C alleles. About 17 rarely observed V segments, including chromosome 9 orphons, were excluded from the earlier analysis of 550 to 700 of the donors because counts were too low. Compared with the roughly 670-donor mean, donors in an Asian-associated ancestry cluster had fewer N-insertions in productive TCRs, according to a later genetic analysis. A few of the identified cytomegalovirus-associated TCR beta chains were confirmed in vitro to be specific for cytomegalovirus antigens. The authors suggested that the approach could potentially be extended to other disease states and immunological phenotypes.

In total, more than 500 healthy bone marrow donors made up the cohort. All cohort members were sampled while nominally healthy, although unrecorded immune exposures were likely present. The donor tested CMV seronegative, placing the donor among the 350 or so seronegative members of the cohort. A peripheral blood sample was collected from each donor, and TCR beta sequencing was performed on peripheral blood mononuclear cells. Genomic DNA extraction from the blood cell samples was performed with the Qiagen DNeasy Blood Extraction Kit. The germline V gene encodes CDR1 LNHDA and CDR2 SQIVND (reference sequence). There are 15 amino acids in the CDR3, from cysteine to phenylalanine inclusive. The entry retains the CDR3 DNA only, 45 bases that are in frame from base 1. V gives up 5 bases and J gives up 2 bases, and the segment between their germline ends measures 14 bases. As concerns this clone: Its antigen remains undetermined.

Receptor libraries were prepared by the immunoSEQ multiplex PCR assay. The multiplex PCR relied on a mix of 60 forward primers for TCR Vbeta segments and 13 reverse primers for TCR Jbeta segments. The CDR3 region of rearranged TCR beta genes was amplified from genomic DNA by a multiplex PCR assay. The amplified TCR beta libraries were sequenced on the Illumina HiSeq System as 87-base-pair reads. From the authors' description of their analysis: Across the roughly 600 repertoires, a later analysis counted approximately 83 million unique TCR beta chains, 9 million to 14 million of which were shared by at least two donors. A nearest-neighbor algorithm error-corrected the raw reads and collapsed the reads into unique sequences, merging closely related sequences to remove PCR and sequencing errors. CDR3 sequences were aligned to IMGT reference sequences to assign V, D and J gene segments. Each retained sequence needed at least a six-nucleotide match to both a V gene segment and a J gene segment. Rearrangements were classified as productive when the CDR3 lacked stop codons and remained in frame with V and J, and all other rearrangements were classified as non-productive. Following IMGT convention, CDR3 was defined as the stretch from the second conserved V-encoded cysteine up to the conserved J-encoded phenylalanine. The earlier analysis of a few hundred of the donors excluded any sequence lacking an unambiguous match to a single V gene segment. An earlier analysis of over 450 of the donors classified V segments as functional when productive rearrangements were above 56.7% and as segregating when the standard deviation between donors was above 5%. A statistical classification framework was built to diagnose cytomegalovirus status from the catalog of TCR beta chain sequences. In a later analysis, V and J genes were assigned by comparing TCR nucleotide sequences against IMGT/GENE-DB human TR gene sequences. In a later analysis, CDR3 sequences and most-parsimonious VDJ recombination scenarios were assigned using the TCRdist pipeline. In a later analysis, every TCR beta chain was defined by the combination of its CDR3 amino acid sequence and its V-gene family, and reads without a unique V-gene family were dropped. To address suspected cross-contamination and a sequencing artifact, a later analysis removed over 500 highly shared, low-generation-probability nucleotide sequences. A later analysis calculated a clonal expansion index for each public chain from normalized within-repertoire ranks of inferred template counts. Generation probabilities in a later analysis came from a VDJ recombination model fitted to out-of-frame rearrangements, and those results were checked against IGoR. Hypergeometric tests were used in a later analysis to score TCR-TCR, TCR-HLA and TCR-CMV co-occurrence, with a repertoire-size bias correction applied to the TCR pairs. A later analysis estimated false discovery rates by permuting HLA or CMV assignments 20 times. In a later analysis, co-occurring TCRs were grouped with DBSCAN, and TCRdist sequence similarity was added when clustering was performed within HLA-allele-positive subsets. Repertoires with fewer than 30,000 or more than 120,000 public chains, plus five repertoires with anomalous nucleotide sharing, were excluded from co-occurrence clustering. TCRdb mirrors the immuneACCESS table, restricted to in-frame sequences. Some clones are absent from its copies; in checked studies, under half trace to an unresolved V gene, and the reason for the others is unknown. That table furnishes V, J and clone size, whereas the DNA furnished D and trimming. This sample's table lists about 160,000 clones. Together, the top ten hold about 1.2% of the sample.

The clonotype was recovered from a woman aged 60-75 years in good health and CMV-seronegative. The sequence links TRBV19 to TRBJ2-3; the D gene is perhaps TRBD2, from 5 matching bases. The sequencing sample was made of PBMCs. The sequenced DNA is TGTGCCAGTAGTCGCCTAGCCTCCTTCACAGATACGCAGTATTTT. It specifies CASSRLASFTDTQYF.